The 24 T cell receptor beta chains listed next were all sequenced from one sample in a study of blood T cell repertoires in COVID-19 (dated by TCRdb to the early 2020s). Library generation was performed with the immunoSEQ multiplex PCR assay. Not all clones reach the TCRdb copy of this immuneACCESS table, which keeps in-frame sequences only. Checked studies attribute under half of the gap to unresolved V genes and leave the rest unexplained. The sample table lists about 200,000 clones, approximately 86% of them with a count of one. Around 4.5% of the sample goes to the ten largest clones. The specimen was PBMCs or T cells enriched from blood (not recorded which). These receptors all come from a woman in her twenties or thirties who had been exposed to COVID-19.

V is TRBV5-1 and J is TRBJ2-2; 8 nucleotides agree with TRBD1. The CDR3 has 13 amino acids. V trimming: 7 bases; J trimming: 1 base; junction bases outside the gene matches: 0. Germline lookup yields CDR1 SGHRS and CDR2 YFSETQ. Written as DNA, the CDR3 is TGCGCCAGCGGGACAGGGAACACCGGGGAGCTGTTTTTT. Its protein is CASGTGNTGELFF.

The chain is built from TRBV30 and TRBJ1-1; D remains unclear. The CDR3 extends over 13 amino acids. CDR1 is GTSNPN, CDR2 SVGIG, per germline (reference sequence). With 4 bases removed from V and 9 bases from J, the gap between germline ends came to 18 bases. CDR3 sequence: CAWKTAGEPQAFF. The CDR3 nucleotides are TGTGCCTGGAAAACGGCAGGCGAACCGCAAGCTTTCTTT.

The chain is built from TRBV4-1 and TRBJ1-6, with TRBD1 identical over 8 bases. The CDR3 is 15 residues long. V gave up 1 base and J gave up 10 bases; unmatched junction bases: 6. The V gene's germline CDR1 is MGHRA and CDR2 YSYEKL. CDR3 nucleotides: TGCGCCAGCAGCCAAGGGACAGGGTCGGACTCACCCCTCCACTTT. Its translation: CASSQGTGSDSPLHF.

The J gene is TRBJ1-6, the V gene TRBV6-5, with TRBD1 as a possible D gene (6 bases). Trimming shortened V by 6 bases and J by 8 bases, and 11 bases separated the two germline ends. The length of the CDR3 is 13 residues. The germline CDR1 and CDR2 sequences are MNHEY and SVGAGI. The CDR3 spells CASSAGVDSPLHF. The CDR3 region has the DNA TGTGCCAGCAGCGCAGGGGTGGATTCACCCCTCCACTTT.

This clone was seen just once. The rearrangement uses TRBV7-9 and TRBJ1-1, with 7 bases lining up with TRBD1. The CDR3 has 15 residues. V was clipped by 6 bases and J by 7 bases; unmatched bases: 14. Per germline, CDR1 SEHNR and CDR2 FQNEAQ (reference sequence). CDR3 amino acids: CASRGEQGIVGEAFF. The CDR3 bases are TGTGCCAGCAGGGGGGAACAGGGGATAGTGGGTGAAGCTTTCTTT.

The chain uses TRBV19 and TRBJ1-1, with D uncertain. The CDR3 loop spans 15 amino acids. Trimming left V 5 bases short and J 3 bases short, with 16 bases between. Looked up from germline, CDR1 is LNHDA and CDR2 is SQIVND (reference sequence). The CDR3 reads CASSPFLHADTEAFF. CDR3 sequence (DNA): TGTGCCAGTAGTCCCTTTTTGCATGCGGACACTGAAGCTTTCTTT.

The chain employs TRBV5-1 and TRBJ1-1; TRBD1 is a possible D gene (6 bases). The CDR3 consists of 13 residues. Deletions cut 7 bases from V and 1 base from J, with 11 bases between. Germline V gene sequence: CDR1 SGHRS, CDR2 YFSETQ. The CDR3 nucleotides read TGCGCCAGCTCAGGGACAACGAACACTGAAGCTTTCTTT. It is translated as CASSGTTNTEAFF.

About this clone: This sample includes further DNA sequences coding for the same CDR3. The chain couples TRBV30 to TRBJ1-5; D is ambiguous. V was shortened by 3 bases and J by 0 bases, with 6 bases between the two germline ends. There are 13 residues in the CDR3. CDR1 is GTSNPN and CDR2 is SVGIG in the germline V gene (reference sequence). The CDR3 coding sequence is TGTGCCTGGAGCCGGGATAGCAATCAGCCCCAGCATTTT. Translation gives CAWSRDSNQPQHF.

The V gene is TRBV5-1, the J gene TRBJ2-3, with TRBD2 identical over 15 bases. Germline trimming cut 0 bases from V and 2 bases from J; bases unmatched to any gene: 4. The CDR3 extends over 18 amino acids. Germline CDR1 SGHRS, CDR2 YFSETQ. The CDR3 reads CASSLEGTSGGFTDTQYF. The CDR3 DNA follows: TGCGCCAGCAGCTTGGAAGGGACTAGCGGGGGGTTCACAGATACGCAGTATTTT.

The V gene is TRBV29-1, the J gene TRBJ1-2; maybe TRBD1 (6 bases). Germline CDR1 reads SQVTM; CDR2 reads ANQGSEA. V dropped 7 bases and J dropped 2 bases, with 11 bases sitting between them. This CDR3 region has 12 residues. The DNA for the CDR3 is TGCAGCGCTGGACAGCGGAACTATGGCTACACCTTC. Translated, it gives CSAGQRNYGYTF.

The rearrangement joins TRBV6-5 to TRBJ1-2; 8 bases line up with TRBD1. CDR1 and CDR2 from the germline V gene are MNHEY and SVGAGI. The junction had 6 bases not matched to a gene; V was cut back by 6 bases and J by 0 bases. The length of the CDR3 is 15 residues. CDR3 loop: CASRPSDRANYGYTF. CDR3 DNA sequence: TGTGCCAGCAGACCCTCGGACAGGGCTAACTATGGCTACACCTTC.

The CDR3 nucleotides read TGTGCCAGCAGCCCCGAGGAGGGGTATAGCTCCTACGAGCAGTACTTC. Its translation is CASSPEEGYSSYEQYF. The chain carries TRBV7-2 and TRBJ2-7, with a tentative D call TRBD2 (6 bases). V was clipped by 5 bases and J by 0 bases, with 17 bases between them. Germline lookup yields CDR1 SGHTA and CDR2 FQGNSA. The CDR3 totals 16 residues.

Only a few counts were recorded for this clone. The chain joins TRBV18 to TRBJ2-7; TRBD1 agrees at 8 bases. The germline V gene encodes CDR1 KGHSH and CDR2 LQKENI. There are 17 residues in the CDR3. J lost 3 bases, V lost 3 bases, and 13 bases had no gene match. CDR3 in DNA: TGTGCCAGCTCACCCAGCGTTTGGCAGGGGGCGGTCTACGAGCAGTACTTC. Residues: CASSPSVWQGAVYEQYF.

The chain combines TRBV14 with TRBJ2-1, with D maybe TRBD1 (5 bases). Germline loops: CDR1 SGHDN, CDR2 FVKESK. V lost 3 bases and J 3 bases, leaving 9 bases between the germline ends. CDR3 length: 14 residues. In DNA, the CDR3 is TGTGCCAGCAGCCAGCAGGGTGACTACAATGAGCAGTTCTTC. It specifies CASSQQGDYNEQFF.

The chain employs TRBV10-3 and TRBJ1-2; TRBD1 agrees at 8 bases. V was clipped by 2 bases and J by 4 bases; unmatched bases: 6. The CDR3 has 15 residues. Per the germline V gene, CDR1 is ENHRY and CDR2 is SYGVKD. The CDR3 spells CAISEADREVYGYTF. CDR3 coding DNA: TGTGCCATCAGTGAGGCGGACAGGGAGGTCTATGGCTACACCTTC.

This clone was counted a few times. V usage is TRBV5-1 and J usage is TRBJ1-2; TRBD1 matches 10 bases. Germline CDR1 is SGHRS and CDR2 is YFSETQ. The CDR3 sequence is 15 residues long. Trimming took 4 bases from V and 2 from J; bases not matched to a gene: 5. Here the CDR3 reads CASSRRTGGNYGYTF. The CDR3 bases are TGCGCCAGCAGCCGAAGGACAGGGGGGAACTATGGCTACACCTTC.

J is TRBJ2-1 and V is TRBV6-1, with 10 nucleotides matching TRBD1. This CDR3 is built from 17 residues. CDR1 and CDR2 (germline): MNHNS, SASEGT. With V trimmed by 1 base and J by 9 bases, 12 bases remained unmatched. For the CDR3, the DNA is TGTGCCAGCAGTGAAGAGGAGCGAAGACAGGGGGCGTTTGAGCAGTTCTTC. It yields the protein CASSEEERRQGAFEQFF.

On this clone itself: The sample has other DNA sequences that encode this CDR3 too. The chain recombines TRBV18 with TRBJ2-1, with D maybe TRBD1 (5 bases). The length of the CDR3 is 12 residues. The germline V and J ends were trimmed by 1 base and 8 bases, with 6 bases remaining between them. Germline V gives CDR1 KGHSH, CDR2 LQKENI. CDR3 sequence (DNA): TGTGCCAGCTCACCACAGGGGTATGAGCAGTTCTTC. It specifies CASSPQGYEQFF.

This clone was seen a single time. In DNA, the CDR3 is TGTGCCAGCAGCGATCAGAGGTCGGCTGAAGCTTTCTTT. Translation: CASSDQRSAEAFF. The chain employs TRBV9 and TRBJ1-1, with D unclear. V was trimmed by 3 bases and J by 6 bases, leaving 12 bases between them. CDR1 is SGDLS, CDR2 YYNGEE, per germline. This CDR3 has 13 amino acids. Full variable domain (outside the CDR3, taken from reference TRBV9 and TRBJ1-1): DSGVTQTPKHLITATGQRVTLRCSPRSGDLSVYWYQQSLDQGLQFLIQYYNGEERAKGNILERFSAQQFPDLHSELNLSSLELGDSALYFCASSDQRSAEAFFGQGTRLTVV.

DNA of the CDR3: TGTGCCAGCAGCCAAGTGTGGGGGACAGGGGCGAGGATTTCCTACGAGCAGTACTTC. Its protein is CASSQVWGTGARISYEQYF. The genes are TRBV3-1 (or the pseudogene TRBV3-2) and TRBJ2-7; 10 nucleotides match TRBD1. Looked up from germline, CDR1 is LGHDT and CDR2 is YNNKEL (reference sequence). Trimming took 1 base from V and 1 from J; bases not matched to a gene: 13. CDR3 length: 19 amino acids.

This clone was seen a few times. This same CDR3 is encoded by further DNA sequences in the sample. This chain links TRBV10-1 with TRBJ1-6; a possible D gene is TRBD1 (6 bases). The CDR3 totals 13 residues. Trimming pared 4 bases from V and 7 bases from J, leaving 8 bases between. Per the germline V gene, CDR1 is WNHNN and CDR2 is SYGVQD (reference sequence). The CDR3 DNA sequence: TGCGCCAGCAGTGCCGACAGGAATTCACCCCTCCACTTT. It translates to CASSADRNSPLHF.

The V call is TRBV6-6, the J call TRBJ1-2; the D is unclear. This CDR3 comprises 13 residues. V lost 2 bases and J lost 5, with 9 bases in between. Germline CDR1 and CDR2: MNHNY and SVGAGI (reference sequence). The CDR3, as DNA: TGTGCCAGCAGTTACGGCAGCGCGTATGGCTACACCTTC. Amino acid sequence: CASSYGSAYGYTF.

The rearrangement joins TRBV11-3 to TRBJ1-3; D possibly corresponds to TRBD1 (5 bases). The V end was cut by 5 bases, the J end by 0 bases, with 14 bases between. The CDR3 totals 16 residues. Germline assignment: CDR1 SGHNT and CDR2 YENEEA. CDR3 sequence: CASSPGGRNSGNTIYF. Written as DNA, the CDR3 is TGTGCCAGCAGCCCCGGGGGTAGGAACTCTGGAAACACCATATATTTT. Variable domain in full (rest from reference TRBV11-3 and TRBJ1-3): EAGVVQSPRYKIIEKKQPVAFWCNPISGHNTLYWYLQNLGQGPELLIRYENEEAVDDSQLPKDRFSAERLKGVDSTLKIQPAELGDSAVYLCASSPGGRNSGNTIYFGEGSWLTVV.

The chain combines TRBV3-1 (or the pseudogene TRBV3-2) with TRBJ2-3; 8 nucleotides agree with TRBD2. This CDR3 comprises 15 residues. V shed 4 bases, J shed 4 bases, and the junction held 7 bases outside the gene matches. Germline CDR1 reads LGHDT; CDR2 reads YNNKEL (reference sequence). In nucleotides, the CDR3 is TGTGCCAGCAGCCCGCAGACTAGCGTGGCAGATACGCAGTATTTT. Amino acids: CASSPQTSVADTQYF.